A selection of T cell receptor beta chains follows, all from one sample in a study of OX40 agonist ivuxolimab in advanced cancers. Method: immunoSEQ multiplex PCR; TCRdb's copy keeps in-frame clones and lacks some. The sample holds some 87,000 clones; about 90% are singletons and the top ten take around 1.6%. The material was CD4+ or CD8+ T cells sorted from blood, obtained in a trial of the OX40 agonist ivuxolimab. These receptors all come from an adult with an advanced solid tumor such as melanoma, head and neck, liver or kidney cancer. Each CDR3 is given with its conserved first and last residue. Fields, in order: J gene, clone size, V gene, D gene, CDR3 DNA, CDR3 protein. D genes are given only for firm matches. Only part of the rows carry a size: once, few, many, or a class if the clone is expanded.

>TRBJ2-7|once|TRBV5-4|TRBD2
TGTGCCAGCAGCCCCCAGCGGACTAGCGGGGGTTACGAGCAGTACTTC
CASSPQRTSGGYEQYF
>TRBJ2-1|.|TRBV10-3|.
TGTGCCATCAGGCCGGGACCCGACAATGAGCAGTTCTTC
CAIRPGPDNEQFF
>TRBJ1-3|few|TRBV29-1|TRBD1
TGCAGCGTCGACAGGGTATCAGACACCATATATTTT
CSVDRVSDTIYF
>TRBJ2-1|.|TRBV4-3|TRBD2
TGCGCCAGCAGCCACCCGGGACTAGCGGGAGGCGATGAGCAGTTCTTC
CASSHPGLAGGDEQFF
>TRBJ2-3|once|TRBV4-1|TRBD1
TGCGCCAGCAGCCCCCTGGACAGGGGTGACACAGATACGCAGTATTTT
CASSPLDRGDTDTQYF
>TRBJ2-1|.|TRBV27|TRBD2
TGTGCCAGCAGCCCTTCGACTAGCGGGATAAATGAGCAGTTCTTC
CASSPSTSGINEQFF
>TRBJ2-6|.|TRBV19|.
TGTGCCAGTAGCACAGAATCTGGGGCCAACGTCCTGACTTTC
CASSTESGANVLTF
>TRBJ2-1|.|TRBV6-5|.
TGTGCCAGCAGTCTAGGACACGGCTCCTACAATGAGCAGTTCTTC
CASSLGHGSYNEQFF
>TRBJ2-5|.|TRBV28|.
TGTGCCAGCAGTTTTAGGGCTCCCCTCGGCGAGACCCAGTACTTC
CASSFRAPLGETQYF
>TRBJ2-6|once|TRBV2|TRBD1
TGTGCCAGCAGTAAACAGGGACAGTGGAGCTCTGGGGCCAACGTCCTGACTTTC
CASSKQGQWSSGANVLTF
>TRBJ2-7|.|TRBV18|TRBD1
TGTGCCAGCTCACGGGGACAGGGGTATGATTACGAGCAGTACTTC
CASSRGQGYDYEQYF
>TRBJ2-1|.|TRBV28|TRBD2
TGTGCCAGCAGTTCTCGGACTAGCGGGAGCGACTACAATGAGCAGTTCTTC
CASSSRTSGSDYNEQFF
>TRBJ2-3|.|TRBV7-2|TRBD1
TGTGCCAGCAGCTTAGAGTGGCAGGGGGCGGATACGCAGTATTTT
CASSLEWQGADTQYF
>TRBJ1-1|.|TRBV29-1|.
TGCAGCGTTGTCACCCGCGAAGCTTTCTTT
CSVVTREAFF
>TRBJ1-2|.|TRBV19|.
TGTGCCAGTAGTATAGGAGAGGGGACGGGATATGGCTACACCTTC
CASSIGEGTGYGYTF
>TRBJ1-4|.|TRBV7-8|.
TGTGCCAGCAGCCTACAGGGTGAAAAACTGTTTTTT
CASSLQGEKLFF
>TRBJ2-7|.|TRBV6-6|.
TGTGCCAGCAGTTACTCGATTCCGTTTGGAGAGCAGTACTTC
CASSYSIPFGEQYF
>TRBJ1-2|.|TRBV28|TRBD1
TGTGCCAGCAGTTTATATAACCCGGGACAGGGAGGTGGCTACACCTTC
CASSLYNPGQGGGYTF
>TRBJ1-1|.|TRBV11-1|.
TGTGCCAGCAGCAAGCTAGGGAACACTGAAGCTTTCTTT
CASSKLGNTEAFF
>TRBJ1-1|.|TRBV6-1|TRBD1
TGTGCCAGCAGTGAAACACAGGGGGCCACTGAAGCTTTCTTT
CASSETQGATEAFF
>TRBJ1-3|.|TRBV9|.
TGTGCCAGCAGCGTAGCCGAGATCTCTGGAAACACCATATATTTT
CASSVAEISGNTIYF